This T cell receptor beta chain was profiled in a study of cytomegalovirus exposure and HLA in healthy donors. Study in general: The 110 million or so unique TCR beta sequences, from around 200 million T cells, were found by an earlier analysis.

This clone was counted a single time. Its cognate antigen is unknown. The PCR was carried out with 60 Vbeta primers and 13 Jbeta primers. Profiling relied on immunoSEQ multiplex PCR, and the TCRdb table lists in-frame clones only, not all of them. This sample has 200,000 or so clones, with more than 75% found just once. General study results and limits: Researchers reported from a later analysis that most CMV-associated TCR beta chains appeared HLA-restricted. Serostatus for CMV was the only available immune exposure information. Some TCR beta chains (more than 150 of them) were listed as cytomegalovirus-associated.

The CDR3 runs 14 residues. The junction had 2 bases not matched to a gene; V was cut back by 3 bases and J by 2 bases. Germline CDR1 reads MDHEN; CDR2 reads SYDVKM. V usage is TRBV28 and J usage is TRBJ2-7; 9 bases align to TRBD2. This sequence was found in a woman between 45 and 65 years old in good health and CMV-seropositive. The sample taken for sequencing was PBMCs. This chain's CDR3 is CASSLGGRAYEQYF. The CDR3 nucleotides are TGTGCCAGCAGTTTGGGCGGGAGGGCCTACGAGCAGTACTTC.